These 14 T cell receptor beta chains were sequenced from one sample in a study of control samples from healthy donors and cancer patients. Clones were read by immunoSEQ multiplex PCR, and TCRdb kept only the in-frame ones, dropping some. Here the sample spans roughly 76,000 clones, roughly 92% being singletons. Sequencing was performed on blood. Every receptor here comes from a woman aged 40 to 55 in good health.

The V call is TRBV29-1, the J call TRBJ1-5; 7 bases map to TRBD1. V lost 4 bases, J lost 3 bases, and 6 bases stayed unmatched. The CDR3 extends over 14 amino acids. Germline CDR1 reads SQVTM; CDR2 reads ANQGSEA. The DNA for the CDR3 is TGCAGCGTTGGGGAGGGGGCGACCAATCAGCCCCAGCATTTT. Translated: CSVGEGATNQPQHF. The full variable domain, in which reference TRBV29-1 and TRBJ1-5 provide the parts outside the CDR3, is SAVISQKPSRDICQRGTSLTIQCQVDSQVTMMFWYRQQPGQSLTLIATANQGSEATYESGFVIDKFPISRPNLTFSTLTVSNMSPEDSSIYLCSVGEGATNQPQHFGDGTRLSIL.

The gene calls are TRBV27 and TRBJ1-4, with D maybe TRBD1 (6 bases). The CDR3 runs to 15 residues. Trimming cost V 5 bases and J 5 bases, with 15 bases left between them. Germline lookup yields CDR1 MNHEY and CDR2 SMNVEV (reference sequence). The CDR3 loop reads CASSPETGSNEKLFF. The CDR3 nucleotides are TGTGCCAGCAGTCCGGAAACAGGGTCCAATGAAAAACTGTTTTTT.

The chain employs TRBV13 and TRBJ2-7, with D tentatively TRBD2 (7 bases). V shed 5 bases and J shed 0 bases, with 11 bases lying between them. This CDR3 is 14 amino acids long. Germline lookup yields CDR1 PRHDT and CDR2 FYEKMQ (reference sequence). The CDR3 is CASSRGASSYEQYF. CDR3 nucleotide sequence: TGTGCCAGCAGCCGGGGGGCCAGCTCCTACGAGCAGTACTTC.

The chain has TRBV6-6 and TRBJ2-1; 10 nucleotides match TRBD2. This CDR3 is 17 amino acids long. The V gene's germline CDR1 is MNHNY and CDR2 SVGAGI (reference sequence). Trimming at V came to 5 bases and at J to 6 bases, leaving 13 bases not matched to a gene. The CDR3 DNA is TGTGCCAGCAGTCCCCCACCCGGGCTAGCGGGAGTCAATGAGCAGTTCTTC. Protein: CASSPPPGLAGVNEQFF.

The chain joins TRBV3-1 (or the pseudogene TRBV3-2) to TRBJ1-1; possibly TRBD1 for D (5 bases). V gave up 0 bases and J gave up 10 bases, with 15 bases separating them. The CDR3 is 14 residues long. Germline V CDR1 and CDR2: LGHDT, YNNKEL (reference sequence). CDR3 nucleotides: TGTGCCAGCAGCCAAGATACGGGGTCCGGGGGAGCTTTCTTT. Protein product: CASSQDTGSGGAFF.

This chain uses TRBV30 with TRBJ1-2; D unclear. The CDR3 consists of 13 residues. V gave up 0 bases and J gave up 5 bases, with 10 bases separating them. Germline loops: CDR1 GTSNPN, CDR2 SVGIG (reference sequence). CDR3 protein: CAWSVNGDYGYTF. Here the CDR3 DNA reads TGTGCCTGGAGTGTAAACGGGGATTATGGCTACACCTTC.

This sequence joins TRBV23-1 and TRBJ1-2; tentative D call: TRBD1 (5 bases). TRBV23-1 is recorded as an ORF, its role being uncertain. Trimming pared 6 bases from V and 8 bases from J, leaving 16 bases between. The CDR3 loop spans 13 amino acids. As DNA, the CDR3 is TGCGCCAGCAGACGGGACTATACGCGAGGCTACACCTTC. This codes for CASRRDYTRGYTF.

V gene TRBV28 combines with J gene TRBJ2-3, with 7 bases that match TRBD2. The CDR3 runs to 16 residues. V trimming: 1 base; J trimming: 5 bases; junction bases outside the gene matches: 9. CDR1 and CDR2 from the germline V gene are MDHEN and SYDVKM. For the CDR3, the DNA is TGTGCCAGCAGTTTATTCTGGCGGGGGTTGTTAGATACGCAGTATTTT. Residues: CASSLFWRGLLDTQYF.

The V call is TRBV2, the J call TRBJ2-4; D perhaps matches TRBD1 (6 bases). From germline, CDR1 is SNHLY and CDR2 FYNNEI. V lost 3 bases, J lost 3 bases, and 21 bases lay in between. The CDR3 sequence is 18 residues long. DNA for the CDR3: TGTGCCAGCAGTGAGATACAGGGAACATTAAATGACAAAAACATTCAGTACTTC. Translating it yields CASSEIQGTLNDKNIQYF. The variable domain in full, with the rest retrieved from reference TRBV2 and TRBJ2-4, is EPEVTQTPSHQVTQMGQEVILRCVPISNHLYFYWYRQILGQKVEFLVSFYNNEISEKSEIFDDQFSVERPDGSNFTLKIRSTKLEDSAMYFCASSEIQGTLNDKNIQYFGAGTRLSVL.

The rearrangement links TRBV9 to TRBJ2-7; D is ambiguous. Germline loops: CDR1 SGDLS, CDR2 YYNGEE. This CDR3 region has 14 residues. V lost 0 bases to trimming and J lost 0 bases, with 7 bases between them. CDR3 coding DNA: TGTGCCAGCAGCGTAGACAGCATCTCCTACGAGCAGTACTTC. This encodes CASSVDSISYEQYF.

J is TRBJ2-1 and V is TRBV4-3; D gene ambiguous. The length of the CDR3 is 15 residues. Germline CDR1 is LGHNA and CDR2 is YSLEER. V dropped 0 bases and J dropped 9 bases, with 15 bases sitting between them. As DNA, the CDR3 is TGCGCCAGCAGCCAAGATCTCCTGTCGCGCGCTGAGCAGTTCTTC. Translation gives CASSQDLLSRAEQFF.

This rearrangement joins TRBV5-5 to TRBJ2-7; 7 bases map to TRBD2. V was pared by 0 bases and J by 3 bases, with 12 bases of the junction left unmatched. Germline V gives CDR1 SGHKS, CDR2 YYEKEE (reference sequence). The CDR3 totals 17 residues. The CDR3 protein is CASSLGAGGGVGYEQYF. CDR3 sequence (DNA): TGTGCCAGCAGCTTGGGGGCGGGTGGGGGGGTAGGCTACGAGCAGTACTTC.

The genes are TRBV29-1 and TRBJ1-2; tentatively, D is TRBD1 (6 bases). Germline CDR1 and CDR2: SQVTM and ANQGSEA. Trimming cost V 7 bases and J 5 bases, with 26 bases left between them. CDR3 length: 16 amino acids. CDR3 nucleotide sequence: TGCAGCGCAGGCGGGAGGTCATTCGAGGGGGGATATGGCTACACCTTC. Residues: CSAGGRSFEGGYGYTF. Full variable domain (rest looked up from reference TRBV29-1 and TRBJ1-2): SAVISQKPSRDICQRGTSLTIQCQVDSQVTMMFWYRQQPGQSLTLIATANQGSEATYESGFVIDKFPISRPNLTFSTLTVSNMSPEDSSIYLCSAGGRSFEGGYGYTFGSGTRLTVV.

The chain couples TRBV7-9 to TRBJ2-7; D tentatively reads TRBD1 or TRBD2 (6 bases each). Germline CDR1 is SEHNR and CDR2 is FQNEAQ (reference sequence). The V and J ends lost 3 bases and 2 bases respectively, with 17 bases between them. There are 16 residues in the CDR3. In DNA, the CDR3 is TGTGCCAGCAGCTTGGCACGGGGGCTGAGGACCTACGAGCAGTACTTC. It codes for CASSLARGLRTYEQYF.